What follows are 27 T cell receptor beta chains derived from one specimen sequenced in a study of blood T cell repertoires in COVID-19. Assay: immunoSEQ multiplex PCR; the TCRdb copy retains only in-frame clones and omits some. Here the sample spans about 150,000 clones, about 90% being singletons. Material: peripheral blood. The receptors come from a man over 45 with acute or convalescent COVID-19.

V and J are TRBV3-1 (or the pseudogene TRBV3-2) and TRBJ1-2, with 8 bases lining up with TRBD1. The germline gives CDR1 LGHDT, CDR2 YNNKEL (reference sequence). V was pared by 6 bases and J by 6 bases, with 15 bases of the junction left unmatched. This CDR3 comprises 16 residues. The CDR3 here is CASSLKPNRGWDGYTF. The CDR3 nucleotides are TGTGCCAGCAGTCTCAAGCCGAACAGGGGGTGGGATGGCTACACCTTC.

The V gene is TRBV18, the J gene TRBJ1-3; 10 positions agree with TRBD1. The CDR3 loop spans 14 amino acids. From germline, CDR1 is KGHSH and CDR2 LQKENI. The J segment lost 5 bases and the V segment lost 6 bases, leaving 4 bases of the junction unmatched. In DNA form, the CDR3 reads TGTGCCAGCTCCGGGACAGGGGTTAGAAACACCATATATTTT. Its protein product is CASSGTGVRNTIYF.

The chain uses TRBV19 and TRBJ2-7; D unclear. Germline V gene data show CDR1 as LNHDA and CDR2 as SQIVND (reference sequence). Trimming removed 4 bases from V and 3 bases from J, with 4 bases in between. The CDR3 sequence is 11 residues long. The CDR3, as DNA: TGTGCCAGTAGTACGGGCTACGAGCAGTACTTC. Its protein product is CASSTGYEQYF.

J is TRBJ1-3 and V is TRBV2, with unresolved D. The V and J ends lost 7 bases and 0 bases respectively, with 7 bases between them. The germline CDR1 and CDR2 sequences are SNHLY and FYNNEI. The CDR3 is 13 residues long. In DNA, the CDR3 is TGTGCCAGCACCAGGATCTCTGGAAACACCATATATTTT. Protein: CASTRISGNTIYF.

The V gene is TRBV29-1, the J gene TRBJ2-3, with D maybe TRBD1 (5 bases). The CDR3 is 12 amino acids. The V and J ends lost 8 bases and 2 bases respectively, with 11 bases between them. The V gene's germline CDR1 is SQVTM and CDR2 ANQGSEA. In nucleotides, the CDR3 is TGCAGCACCCTGACAGACACAGATACGCAGTATTTT. Protein: CSTLTDTDTQYF.

The chain is built from TRBV27 and TRBJ2-7, with 12 bases identical to TRBD1. This CDR3 is built from 13 residues. Germline loops: CDR1 MNHEY, CDR2 SMNVEV (reference sequence). This CDR3 reads CATGTGGIYEQYF. DNA for the CDR3: TGTGCTACCGGGACAGGGGGCATCTACGAGCAGTACTTC.

This chain links TRBV7-9 with TRBJ2-7, with D possibly TRBD1 on 6 matching bases. V was cut by 4 bases and J by 6 bases, with 10 bases left in between. Looked up from germline, CDR1 is SEHNR and CDR2 is FQNEAQ (reference sequence). CDR3 length equals 12 residues. CDR3 sequence (DNA): TGTGCCAGCAGCTCGACAGGCCCCGAGCAGTACGTC. Residues: CASSSTGPEQYV.

V gene TRBV9 combines with J gene TRBJ1-2; TRBD1 aligns across 11 bases. The germline gives CDR1 SGDLS, CDR2 YYNGEE. This CDR3 is built from 14 residues. Trimming cost V 7 bases and J 0 bases; bases outside gene matches: 2. The CDR3 DNA reads TGTGCCAGCGGACAGGGGGCGCCTAACTATGGCTACACCTTC. Translating it yields CASGQGAPNYGYTF.

This clone was counted a single time. The V call is TRBV3-1 (or the pseudogene TRBV3-2), the J call TRBJ1-4; 10 bases match TRBD1. The V and J ends lost 5 bases and 3 bases, in that order; junction bases with no gene match: 15. The CDR3 has 19 amino acids. Germline V gene lookup returns CDR1 LGHDT and CDR2 YNNKEL (reference sequence). CDR3 DNA sequence: TGTGCCAGCAGCTTGTGGCTGCCGGGACAGGGGTTTTCTAATGAAAAACTGTTTTTT. It codes for CASSLWLPGQGFSNEKLFF.

This clone came up once. The chain recombines TRBV9 with TRBJ1-6; unclear D gene. Germline CDR1 SGDLS, CDR2 YYNGEE. Deletions cut 3 bases from V and 8 bases from J, with 12 bases between. The CDR3 covers 14 residues. CDR3 coding DNA: TGTGCCAGCAGCGCTTCAGGATTGGATTCACCCCTCCACTTT. Encoded protein: CASSASGLDSPLHF.

This chain uses TRBV28 with TRBJ1-2; 7 bases line up with TRBD1. V was clipped by 6 bases and J by 6 bases; unmatched bases: 13. CDR1 is MDHEN, CDR2 SYDVKM, per germline. CDR3 length: 15 residues. CDR3 bases: TGTGCCAGCAGCCTAGGACAGGCCGTGGGGGATGGCTACACCTTC. As protein: CASSLGQAVGDGYTF.

The V and J genes are TRBV6-6 and TRBJ1-1; tentatively, D is TRBD1 (5 bases). The CDR3 totals 14 residues. V was trimmed by 6 bases and J by 4 bases, leaving 15 bases between them. Germline CDR1 and CDR2: MNHNY and SVGAGI (reference sequence). In nucleotides, the CDR3 is TGTGCCAGCAGACATGGTCAGGGAAGCACTGAAGCTTTCTTT. It yields the protein CASRHGQGSTEAFF.

The chain carries TRBV28 and TRBJ2-7; 8 bases fit TRBD2. Germline lookup yields CDR1 MDHEN and CDR2 SYDVKM. The CDR3 spans 14 residues. V was clipped by 6 bases and J by 3 bases; unmatched bases: 7. The CDR3 here is CASSKKGLVYEQYF. CDR3 coding DNA: TGTGCCAGCAGCAAAAAGGGACTAGTCTACGAGCAGTACTTC.

The chain links TRBV7-3 to TRBJ2-7; TRBD1 is a possible D gene (5 bases). The germline gives CDR1 SGHTA, CDR2 FQGTGA. V lost 1 base and J 0 bases, leaving 7 bases between the germline ends. The CDR3 spans 14 residues. The CDR3 region has the DNA TGTGCCAGCAGCTTAATCGACAGCTCCTACGAGCAGTACGTC. Its protein product is CASSLIDSSYEQYV.

This chain connects TRBV5-4 to TRBJ2-1, with 9 bases identical to TRBD1. The CDR3 sequence is 14 residues long. The trim removed 0 bases at V and 7 bases at J, leaving 2 bases unmatched. The germline CDR1 and CDR2 sequences are SGHNT and YYREEE (reference sequence). The CDR3 DNA reads TGTGCCAGCAGCTTGGGACAGGGGGGAAATGAGCAGTTCTTC. Translating gives CASSLGQGGNEQFF.

This rearrangement joins TRBV4-1 to TRBJ1-6, with 7 nucleotides matching TRBD1. Losses at the gene ends were 1 base for V and 10 bases for J; bases not matched to a gene: 7. Germline CDR1 MGHRA, CDR2 YSYEKL. The CDR3 contains 15 residues. CDR3 in DNA: TGCGCCAGCAGCCAAGTCGACAGGGTTAGATCACCCCTCCACTTT. Its protein product is CASSQVDRVRSPLHF.

The genes are TRBV6-1 and TRBJ2-7, with unresolved D. CDR3 length equals 14 residues. Germline V lookup: CDR1 MNHNS, CDR2 SASEGT. The V gene lost 1 base and the J gene lost 6 bases, with 13 bases spanning the gap. The CDR3 DNA follows: TGTGCCAGCAGTGAAGTTCATTCGGTCGGCGAGCAGTACTTC. This gives the protein CASSEVHSVGEQYF.

This chain links TRBV7-2 with TRBJ2-1; D might be TRBD2 (9 bases). Germline loops: CDR1 SGHTA, CDR2 FQGNSA. The V gene lost 2 bases and the J gene lost 10 bases, with 21 bases spanning the gap. The CDR3 totals 16 residues. CDR3 protein: CASSLQGAAGGREQFF. The DNA for the CDR3 is TGTGCCAGCAGCTTACAGGGGGCAGCGGGGGGCCGAGAGCAGTTCTTC.

The V and J genes are TRBV3-1 (or the pseudogene TRBV3-2) and TRBJ1-3; tentative D call: TRBD1 (6 bases). Germline CDR1 and CDR2: LGHDT and YNNKEL (reference sequence). Trimming took 4 bases from V and 0 from J, leaving 10 bases between them. The length of the CDR3 is 15 residues. The CDR3 protein is CASSPRTASGNTIYF. CDR3 bases: TGTGCCAGCAGCCCCCGGACAGCCTCTGGAAACACCATATATTTT.

The chain joins TRBV24-1 to TRBJ1-2; 9 bases align to TRBD1. Trimming took 4 bases from V and 7 from J; bases not matched to a gene: 6. From germline, CDR1 is KGHDR and CDR2 SFDVKD. The CDR3 covers 14 residues. For the CDR3, the DNA is TGTGCCACCAGTGACCCCGGGACAGGGCCTGGCTACACCTTC. It is translated as CATSDPGTGPGYTF.

The chain combines TRBV10-3 with TRBJ2-1; 9 nucleotides align to TRBD2. Germline loops: CDR1 ENHRY, CDR2 SYGVKD. The CDR3 contains 16 residues. J lost 4 bases, V lost 2 bases, and 6 bases had no gene match. The CDR3 nucleotides read TGTGCCATCAGTGAGGCTACTAGCGGGTATTACAATGAGCAGTTCTTC. It yields the protein CAISEATSGYYNEQFF.

J is TRBJ2-3 and V is TRBV15; D is undetermined. Germline CDR1 and CDR2: LNHNV and YYDKDF (reference sequence). The CDR3 loop spans 17 amino acids. Deletions cut 5 bases from V and 3 bases from J, with 21 bases between. The CDR3 region has the DNA TGTGCCACCAGCGAAATTATGGAGAAAGATAGGACAGATACGCAGTATTTT. It yields the protein CATSEIMEKDRTDTQYF.

The chain employs TRBV3-1 (or the pseudogene TRBV3-2) and TRBJ2-1, with no clear D. Germline CDR1 is LGHDT and CDR2 is YNNKEL (reference sequence). The CDR3 contains 14 residues. V dropped 6 bases and J dropped 0 bases, with 9 bases sitting between them. The CDR3 protein is CASSPSSSYNEQFF. CDR3 coding DNA: TGTGCCAGCAGTCCCTCCAGCTCCTACAATGAGCAGTTCTTC.

In DNA, the CDR3 is TGTGCCAGCAGCCCGACAGGGGTCTCCTACGAGCAGTACGTC. Its translation is CASSPTGVSYEQYV. The chain recombines TRBV6-6 with TRBJ2-7; 8 nucleotides match TRBD1. The CDR3 covers 14 residues. Germline V gene data show CDR1 as MNHNY and CDR2 as SVGAGI (reference sequence). V shed 6 bases, J shed 0 bases, and the junction held 4 bases outside the gene matches.

The chain carries TRBV6-5 and TRBJ1-2, with D uncertain. V was trimmed by 6 bases and J by 8 bases, leaving 13 bases between them. The CDR3 has 12 amino acids. The germline V gene encodes CDR1 MNHEY and CDR2 SVGAGI. The CDR3 DNA follows: TGTGCCAGCAGCGTGGCGGGGTTCGGCTACACCTTC. Translating gives CASSVAGFGYTF.

The V and J genes are TRBV30 and TRBJ1-5; D might be TRBD1 (6 bases). V lost 2 bases and J lost 6, with 11 bases in between. CDR1 GTSNPN and CDR2 SVGIG come from the germline V gene (reference sequence). This CDR3 spans 13 amino acids. The DNA of the CDR3 is TGTGCCTGGAGTAGGGGGTACGGTCAGCCCCAGCATTTT. Translating gives CAWSRGYGQPQHF. Using reference TRBV30 and TRBJ1-5 for the parts outside the CDR3, the full variable domain is SQTIHQWPATLVQPVGSPLSLECTVEGTSNPNLYWYRQAAGRGLQLLFYSVGIGQISSEVPQNLSASRPQDRQFILSSKKLLLSDSGFYLCAWSRGYGQPQHFGDGTRLSIL.

The V and J genes are TRBV6-5 and TRBJ1-5; 7 bases map to TRBD1. There are 14 residues in the CDR3. V lost 6 bases, J lost 7 bases, and 9 bases stayed unmatched. In germline, CDR1 is MNHEY, CDR2 SVGAGI. The CDR3 region is CASRSGQVYQPQHF. The CDR3 DNA reads TGTGCCAGCAGATCAGGACAGGTCTACCAGCCCCAGCATTTT.